Following are 8 T cell receptor beta chains from one sample sequenced in a study of cytomegalovirus exposure and HLA in healthy donors. Some clones are missing from TCRdb's copy, which holds only in-frame ones; the method was immunoSEQ multiplex PCR. The data contain hundreds of thousands of clones, roughly 88% of them singletons. The material sequenced was PBMCs. Every receptor here comes from a woman younger than 35 in good health and CMV-seronegative.

V and J are TRBV15 and TRBJ2-7; 7 bases align to TRBD2. J gave up 3 bases and V 5 bases, and 7 bases lay outside the gene matches. Germline V gene sequence: CDR1 LNHNV, CDR2 YYDKDF (reference sequence). The CDR3 is 14 residues long. CDR3 in DNA: TGTGCCACCAGCCCGGGAGGAGGGAACTACGAGCAGTACTTC. As protein: CATSPGGGNYEQYF.

The genes are TRBV11-2 and TRBJ2-2, with D possibly matching TRBD1 (6 bases). Germline CDR1 reads SGHAT; CDR2 reads FQNNGV. Trimming removed 3 bases from V and 2 bases from J, with 13 bases in between. CDR3 size: 16 residues. Written as DNA, the CDR3 is TGTGCCAGCAGCTTGCCTGTCGGGACAAACACCGGGGAGCTGTTTTTT. Translating gives CASSLPVGTNTGELFF.

The chain combines TRBV19 with TRBJ1-5, with TRBD1 identical over 8 bases. The V segment lost 4 bases and the J segment 4 bases; nucleotides outside the gene matches: 6. Per the germline V gene, CDR1 is LNHDA and CDR2 is SQIVND (reference sequence). The CDR3 length is 15 residues. The CDR3 loop is CASSTGQGRNQPQHF. CDR3 in DNA: TGTGCCAGTAGTACCGGACAGGGAAGGAATCAGCCCCAGCATTTT.

This sequence joins TRBV5-4 and TRBJ1-2; maybe TRBD1 (6 bases). Germline V gene sequence: CDR1 SGHNT, CDR2 YYREEE (reference sequence). CDR3 length: 14 residues. V shed 4 bases and J shed 4 bases, with 14 bases lying between them. Here the CDR3 reads CASSKETGSYGYTF. The CDR3 coding sequence is TGTGCCAGCAGCAAAGAGACAGGTTCCTATGGCTACACCTTC.

The chain links TRBV2 to TRBJ1-2, with D possibly TRBD1 on 5 matching bases. The CDR3 is made up of 14 amino acids. Germline V gene sequence: CDR1 SNHLY, CDR2 FYNNEI. Trimming took off 6 bases at V and 0 bases at J, with 11 bases between the two ends. In nucleotides, the CDR3 is TGTGCCAGCAGCAGACAGCCTGCTAACTATGGCTACACCTTC. Protein product: CASSRQPANYGYTF.

This chain joins TRBV5-1 and TRBJ2-1; D is possibly TRBD2 (5 bases). Trimming left V 4 bases short and J 10 bases short, with 15 bases between. The CDR3 length is 13 residues. CDR1 SGHRS and CDR2 YFSETQ come from the germline V gene. The CDR3 bases are TGCGCCAGCAGCCCTGGGGAGCTTCTAGAGCAGTTCTTC. Translating it yields CASSPGELLEQFF.

The CDR3 DNA sequence: TGCGCCAGCAGCCAGACTTCGCGGGGTGAGCAGTTCTTC. As protein: CASSQTSRGEQFF. The chain recombines TRBV4-1 with TRBJ2-1, with D possibly being TRBD2 (6 bases). The V end lost 3 bases, the J end lost 9 bases, and 12 bases lay between the germline ends. CDR1 and CDR2 from the germline V gene are MGHRA and YSYEKL. The CDR3 extends over 13 amino acids.

This CDR3 reads CASSIDQTGFGEAFF. The CDR3 nucleotides are TGTGCCAGCAGCATAGATCAGACAGGGTTTGGTGAAGCTTTCTTT. V is TRBV9 and J is TRBJ1-1; 7 nucleotides align to TRBD1. The junction had 13 bases not matched to a gene; V was cut back by 4 bases and J by 7 bases. Germline CDR1 SGDLS, CDR2 YYNGEE. The CDR3 spans 15 residues.